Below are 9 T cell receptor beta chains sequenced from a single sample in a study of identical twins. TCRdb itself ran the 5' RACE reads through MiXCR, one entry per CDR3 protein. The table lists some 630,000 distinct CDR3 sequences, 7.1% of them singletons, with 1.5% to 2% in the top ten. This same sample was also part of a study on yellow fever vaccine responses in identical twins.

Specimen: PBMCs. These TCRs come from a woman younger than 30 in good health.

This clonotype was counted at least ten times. CDR3 residues: CASSETTVDTIYF. For the CDR3, the DNA is TGTGCCAGCAGTGAGACGACGGTAGACACCATATATTTT. The chain links TRBV12-3 or TRBV12-4 to TRBJ1-3, with D unclear. This CDR3 has 13 residues. V lost 5 bases and J 8 bases, leaving 13 bases between the germline ends.

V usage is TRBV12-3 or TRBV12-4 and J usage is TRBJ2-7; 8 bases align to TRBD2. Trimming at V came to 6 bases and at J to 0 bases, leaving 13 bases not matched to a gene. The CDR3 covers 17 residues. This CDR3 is CASSSLGLAGFSYEQYF. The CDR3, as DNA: TGTGCCAGCAGCTCCCTTGGTTTAGCGGGATTCTCCTACGAGCAGTACTTC.

For the CDR3, the DNA is TGTGCCAGCAGTTACAGGGGGCTTTTGGGAGAGACCCAGTACTTC. Protein: CASSYRGLLGETQYF. The chain couples TRBV7-2 to TRBJ2-5; 9 nucleotides line up with TRBD1. This CDR3 is built from 15 residues. CDR1 and CDR2 (germline): SGHTA, FQGNSA. The V and J ends lost 6 bases and 4 bases, in that order; junction bases with no gene match: 9. Using reference TRBV7-2 and TRBJ2-5 for the parts outside the CDR3, the full variable domain is GAGVSQSPSNKVTEKGKDVELRCDPISGHTALYWYRQSLGQGLEFLIYFQGNSAPDKSGLPSDRFSAERTGGSVSTLTIQRTQQEDSAVYLCASSYRGLLGETQYFGPGTRLLVL.

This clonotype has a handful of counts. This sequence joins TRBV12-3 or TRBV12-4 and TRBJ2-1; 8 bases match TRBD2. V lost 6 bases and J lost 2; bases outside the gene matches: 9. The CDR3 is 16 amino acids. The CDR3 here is CASSSSSGRAYNEQFF. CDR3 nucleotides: TGTGCCAGCAGCAGCTCCAGCGGGAGAGCCTACAATGAGCAGTTCTTC.

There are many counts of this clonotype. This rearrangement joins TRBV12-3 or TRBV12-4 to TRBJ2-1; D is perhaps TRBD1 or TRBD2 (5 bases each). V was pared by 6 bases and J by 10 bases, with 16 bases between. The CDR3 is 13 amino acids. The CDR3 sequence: CASRLSGSGEQFF. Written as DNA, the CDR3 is TGTGCCAGCAGATTGTCAGGGTCGGGGGAGCAGTTCTTC.

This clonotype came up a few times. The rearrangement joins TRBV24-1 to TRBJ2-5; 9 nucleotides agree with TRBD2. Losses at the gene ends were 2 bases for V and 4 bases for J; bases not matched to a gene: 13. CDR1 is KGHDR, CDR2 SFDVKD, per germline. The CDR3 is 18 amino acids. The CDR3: CATSDSHNAGGLAETQYF. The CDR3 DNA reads TGTGCCACCAGTGATTCTCACAATGCCGGGGGACTAGCAGAGACCCAGTACTTC.

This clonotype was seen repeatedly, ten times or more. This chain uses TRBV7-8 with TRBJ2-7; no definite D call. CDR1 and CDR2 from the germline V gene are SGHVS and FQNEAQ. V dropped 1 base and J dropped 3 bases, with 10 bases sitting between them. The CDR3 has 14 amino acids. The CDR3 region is CASSLDPWDYEQYF. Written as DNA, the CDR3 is TGTGCCAGCAGCTTAGACCCCTGGGACTACGAGCAGTACTTC.

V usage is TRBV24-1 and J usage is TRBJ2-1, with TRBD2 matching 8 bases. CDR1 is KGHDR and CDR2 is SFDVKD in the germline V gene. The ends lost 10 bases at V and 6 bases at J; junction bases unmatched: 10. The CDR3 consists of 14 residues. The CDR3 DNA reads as TGTGCCACTGCCAGGCGGGAGGATGGCAATGAGCAGTTCTTC. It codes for CATARREDGNEQFF.

The CDR3 sequence: CASSDSRREGLETQYF. CDR3 bases: TGTGCCAGCAGTGACTCGCGGCGGGAGGGCCTGGAGACCCAGTACTTC. This rearrangement joins TRBV25-1 to TRBJ2-5; 9 bases match TRBD2. The CDR3 consists of 16 residues. V lost 3 bases, J lost 5 bases, and 10 bases stayed unmatched. In germline, CDR1 is MGHDK, CDR2 SYGVNS. Using reference TRBV25-1 and TRBJ2-5 for the parts outside the CDR3, the full variable domain is EADIYQTPRYLVIGTGKKITLECSQTMGHDKMYWYQQDPGMELHLIHYSYGVNSTEKGDLSSESTVSRIRTEHFPLTLESARPSHTSQYLCASSDSRREGLETQYFGPGTRLLVL.